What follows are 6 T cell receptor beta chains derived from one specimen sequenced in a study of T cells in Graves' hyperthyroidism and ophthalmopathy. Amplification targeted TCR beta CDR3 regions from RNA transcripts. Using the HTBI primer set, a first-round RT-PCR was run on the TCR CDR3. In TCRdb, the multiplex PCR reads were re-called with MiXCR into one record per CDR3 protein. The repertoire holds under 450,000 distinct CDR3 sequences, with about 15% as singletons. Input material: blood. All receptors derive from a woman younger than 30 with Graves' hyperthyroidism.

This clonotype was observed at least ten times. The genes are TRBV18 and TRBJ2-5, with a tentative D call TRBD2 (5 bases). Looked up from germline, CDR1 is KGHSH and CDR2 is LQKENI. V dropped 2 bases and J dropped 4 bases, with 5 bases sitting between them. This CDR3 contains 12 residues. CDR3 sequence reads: CASSPSGETQYF. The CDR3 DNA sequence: TGTGCCAGCTCACCAAGCGGAGAGACCCAGTACTTC.

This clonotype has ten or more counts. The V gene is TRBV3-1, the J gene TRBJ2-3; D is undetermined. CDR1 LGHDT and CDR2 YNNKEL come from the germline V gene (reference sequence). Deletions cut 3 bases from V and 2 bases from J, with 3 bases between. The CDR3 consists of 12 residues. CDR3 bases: TGTGCCAGCAGCCACATCACAGATACGCAGTATTTT. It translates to CASSHITDTQYF.

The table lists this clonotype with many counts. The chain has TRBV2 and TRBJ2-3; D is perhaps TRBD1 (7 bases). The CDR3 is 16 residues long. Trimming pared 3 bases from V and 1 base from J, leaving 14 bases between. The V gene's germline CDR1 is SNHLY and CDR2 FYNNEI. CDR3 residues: CASSEIRGVGTDTQYF. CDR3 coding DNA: TGTGCCAGCAGTGAGATCAGGGGGGTTGGCACAGATACGCAGTATTTT.

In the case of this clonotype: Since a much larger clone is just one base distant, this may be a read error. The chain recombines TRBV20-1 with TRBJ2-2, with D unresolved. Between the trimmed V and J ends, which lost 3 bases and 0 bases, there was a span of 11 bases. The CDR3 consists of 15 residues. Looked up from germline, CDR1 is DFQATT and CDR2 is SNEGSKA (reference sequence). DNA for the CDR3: TGCAGTGCTAGTGGTGACGGCGCGAACACCGGGGAGCTGTTTTTT. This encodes CSASGDGANTGELFF.

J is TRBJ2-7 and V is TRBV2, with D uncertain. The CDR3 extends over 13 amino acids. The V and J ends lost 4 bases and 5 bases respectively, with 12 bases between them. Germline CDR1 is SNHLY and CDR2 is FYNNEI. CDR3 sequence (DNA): TGTGCCAGCAGTGTAATCAGTCAGCACGAGCAGTACTTC. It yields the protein CASSVISQHEQYF.

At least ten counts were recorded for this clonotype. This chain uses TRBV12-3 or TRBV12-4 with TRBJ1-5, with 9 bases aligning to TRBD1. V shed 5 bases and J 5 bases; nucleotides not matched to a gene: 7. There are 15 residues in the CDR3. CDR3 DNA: TGTGCCAGCAGTAGTGACGGGACAGGGTATCAGCCCCAGCATTTT. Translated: CASSSDGTGYQPQHF.